Listed here are 12 T cell receptor beta chains from one sample, sequenced in a study of T-cell reconstitution after alpha-beta-depleted transplantation in children. Unique molecular identifiers were used in preparing the TCRbeta library. One entry per CDR3 protein, called by TCRdb with MiXCR from the PCR reads. The table lists some 490,000 distinct CDR3 sequences, about an eighth of them singletons. The material was PBMCs from the stem cell graft donor, obtained from the stem cell graft. Every receptor here comes from a human donor who donated a stem cell graft to a child with combined immunodeficiency.

Many counts were recorded for this clonotype. J is TRBJ2-2 and V is TRBV7-2; 9 nucleotides match TRBD1. The CDR3 contains 15 residues. Germline trimming cut 6 bases from V and 0 bases from J; bases unmatched to any gene: 2. Germline CDR1 SGHTA, CDR2 FQGNSA. The CDR3 nucleotides read TGTGCCAGCAGTCGACAGGGGGCGAACACCGGGGAGCTGTTTTTT. Its protein is CASSRQGANTGELFF.

In this sample, this clonotype turned up a few times. V and J are TRBV6-1 and TRBJ2-5; unclear D gene. CDR3 length: 14 amino acids. Trimming pared 4 bases from V and 5 bases from J, leaving 14 bases between. The germline V gene encodes CDR1 MNHNS and CDR2 SASEGT. The CDR3 coding sequence is TGTGCCAGCAGTGTTCAACCTTCAACGGAGACCCAGTACTTC. Protein sequence: CASSVQPSTETQYF.

The chain couples TRBV11-2 to TRBJ2-1; the D is unclear. V gave up 0 bases and J gave up 6 bases, with 6 bases separating them. The CDR3 spans 13 residues. Germline lookup yields CDR1 SGHAT and CDR2 FQNNGV. CDR3 sequence (DNA): TGTGCCAGCAGCTTAGAACGATTCAATGAGCAGTTCTTC. Translation: CASSLERFNEQFF.

The chain joins TRBV27 to TRBJ1-1, with a possible D match to TRBD1 (5 bases). V was pared by 5 bases and J by 1 base, with 11 bases between. The CDR3 is made up of 14 amino acids. Germline V gene lookup returns CDR1 MNHEY and CDR2 SMNVEV (reference sequence). CDR3 nucleotide sequence: TGTGCCAGCAGTCCCGGACATACGAACACTGAAGCTTTCTTT. Amino acid sequence: CASSPGHTNTEAFF.

This chain joins TRBV3-1 and TRBJ2-5; D gene unclear. V gave up 3 bases and J gave up 3 bases, with 8 bases separating them. There are 13 residues in the CDR3. CDR1 and CDR2 (germline): LGHDT, YNNKEL (reference sequence). This CDR3 is CASSQGNEETQYF. The CDR3 bases are TGTGCCAGCAGCCAGGGCAACGAAGAGACCCAGTACTTC.

In this sample, this clonotype turned up a few times. V gene TRBV6-5 combines with J gene TRBJ2-5; D is perhaps TRBD2 (6 bases). From germline, CDR1 is MNHEY and CDR2 SVGAGI. V lost 4 bases, J lost 7 bases, and 16 bases lay in between. The CDR3 consists of 14 residues. CDR3 DNA sequence: TGTGCCAGCAGTTTCGGGACCCGGAGGGGGACCCAGTACTTC. The encoded protein is CASSFGTRRGTQYF.

CDR3 sequence reads: CASSDGAGLQETQYF. DNA for the CDR3: TGTGCCAGCAGTGATGGGGCAGGTCTCCAAGAGACCCAGTACTTC. The V call is TRBV2, the J call TRBJ2-5; D may be TRBD1 (5 bases). This CDR3 comprises 15 residues. Trimming took 3 bases from V and 1 from J, leaving 12 bases between them. Germline V gene sequence: CDR1 SNHLY, CDR2 FYNNEI.

The chain combines TRBV6-2 or TRBV6-3 with TRBJ2-1; no definite D call. Germline CDR1 is MNHEY and CDR2 is SVGEGT. V lost 6 bases, J lost 4 bases, and 7 bases lay in between. This CDR3 contains 12 residues. The CDR3 loop reads CASSGPYNEQFF. The DNA for the CDR3 is TGTGCCAGCAGCGGACCGTACAATGAGCAGTTCTTC.

This clonotype was seen a handful of times. CDR3 nucleotides: TGTGCCAGCAGTGCCGGGTCCCAGTATTTT. Its translation: CASSAGSQYF. The genes are TRBV2 and TRBJ2-3; D not certain. The ends were cut back, 4 bases at V and 12 bases at J, with 8 bases in the middle. CDR1 and CDR2 from the germline V gene are SNHLY and FYNNEI. This CDR3 spans 10 amino acids.

The CDR3 here is CASSLDPWVNTQYF. The CDR3 bases are TGTGCCAGCAGCTTAGATCCGTGGGTGAATACGCAGTATTTT. The rearrangement links TRBV11-2 to TRBJ2-3; D unclear. The V and J ends lost 0 bases and 7 bases respectively, with 11 bases between them. The CDR3 is 14 residues long. Germline V gene data show CDR1 as SGHAT and CDR2 as FQNNGV.

This clonotype was found a few times. V and J are TRBV27 and TRBJ2-2; TRBD2 matches at 9 bases. Germline V gene data show CDR1 as MNHEY and CDR2 as SMNVEV (reference sequence). The V gene end was trimmed by 6 bases and the J gene end by 7 bases; junction bases not matched to a gene: 6. This CDR3 contains 14 residues. The CDR3: CASRGLAFGGELFF. The CDR3 DNA sequence: TGTGCCAGCAGGGGACTAGCATTTGGCGGGGAGCTGTTTTTT.

The sample holds many counts of this clonotype. The gene calls are TRBV12-3 or TRBV12-4 and TRBJ1-2, with D unclear. The CDR3 runs 13 residues. V lost 7 bases, J lost 4 bases, and 13 bases lay in between. The CDR3 reads CASTSILAYGYTF. In nucleotides, the CDR3 is TGTGCCAGCACCTCCATCTTGGCCTATGGCTACACCTTC.